These T cell receptor beta chains were read from a single sample in a study of regulatory T cells in long-lasting Graves disease. MiXCR, applied by TCRdb to the multiplex PCR reads, yields one record per CDR3 protein. Here the sample spans 350,000 to 400,000 distinct CDR3 sequences, about 16% being singletons. These sequences were also reported in another study, on T cells in Graves' hyperthyroidism and ophthalmopathy.

The sample was peripheral blood mononuclear cells (PBMCs), taken at new diagnosis, from a patient treated with antithyroid drugs. These receptor sequences come from a woman aged 18-29 years with Graves disease. The conserved cysteine and the conserved F or W are not part of the CDR3 here. Each record gives: V gene, D gene, CDR3 length, J gene, CDR3 protein. A D gene is named only where the DNA matches it firmly.

>TRBV28|.|13|TRBJ2-7
AGSPTGIGTYEQH
>TRBV2|TRBD1|13|TRBJ1-4
ASSLSGTGEEKLF
>TRBV6-1|.|13|TRBJ1-5
ASSEGGYSNQPQH
>TRBV29-1|TRBD2|13|TRBJ2-1
SIPTGGGVYNEQF
>TRBV12-3/TRBV12-4|.|12|TRBJ2-1
ASSLEGPYNEQF
>TRBV5-1|TRBD2|13|TRBJ2-3
ASSSGTSEADTQY
>TRBV30|TRBD1|11|TRBJ1-6
AWSSGQSSPLH
>TRBV6-2/TRBV6-3|.|9|TRBJ2-1
ASSYSGEQF
>TRBV19|.|13|TRBJ2-7
ASSITLESPYEQY
>TRBV5-1|TRBD1|17|TRBJ1-3
ASSWTGQGAASSGNTIY
>TRBV15|.|12|TRBJ2-6
ATSRGSGANVLT
>TRBV5-1|TRBD1|12|TRBJ2-2
ANSLTGKTGELF
>TRBV3-1|.|13|TRBJ2-1
VSSQDIGGNNEQL
>TRBV4-1|.|13|TRBJ1-3
ASSQDPSSGNTIY
>TRBV20-1|.|10|TRBJ2-5
SAVDSQETQY
>TRBV30|.|10|TRBJ2-2
AWSVNTGELF
>TRBV28|.|12|TRBJ2-7
ASRLSGPIYEQY
>TRBV12-3/TRBV12-4|TRBD2|17|TRBJ2-1
ASSPPGLAGTSSYNEQF
>TRBV6-1|.|10|TRBJ2-1
ASSESLAEQF
>TRBV3-1|.|11|TRBJ2-3
ASSQANPDTQY
>TRBV5-5|.|12|TRBJ1-1
ASSPELRSTEAF
>TRBV20-1|.|13|TRBJ2-6
SARAPSSGANVLT
>TRBV12-3/TRBV12-4|.|13|TRBJ1-2
ASSLGVGGGGGYT
>TRBV27|.|11|TRBJ1-1
ASRPASDTEAF
>TRBV30|.|11|TRBJ2-1
ASDSGAYNEQF
>TRBV12-3/TRBV12-4|TRBD1|12|TRBJ1-2
ASRGTGRSYGYT
>TRBV14|.|12|TRBJ2-5
ASSQAGLRETQY
>TRBV27|.|14|TRBJ2-1
ASSRDGSLSYNEQF
>TRBV12-3/TRBV12-4|TRBD1|12|TRBJ2-5
ASSFRTGQETQY
>TRBV30|TRBD2|12|TRBJ2-1
AWSVHPSGGEQF
>TRBV18|.|13|TRBJ2-6
ASSPQVTGANVLT
>TRBV5-1|.|16|TRBJ2-1
ASSIWGGGPDSYNEQF
>TRBV5-1|TRBD1|12|TRBJ1-2
ASSPGQGAWGYT